This is a list of T cell receptor beta chains from one sample in a study of blood T cells in healthy people across ages. TCRdb redid the calling of the 5' RACE reads with MiXCR, one entry per CDR3 protein. The sample yields 1,500,000 or so distinct CDR3 sequences, less than 45% seen once. Sequencing was carried out using blood. The receptors shown here come from a woman between 18 and 30 years old in good health. Both conserved end residues are part of each CDR3. Fields, in order: V gene, D gene, clone size, J gene, CDR3 protein, CDR3 DNA. A D gene is named only where the DNA matches it firmly. Only some rows state a clone size, as once, few, many or a class for expanded clones.

v_call: TRBV6-5
d_call: -
clone_size: few
j_call: TRBJ1-2
cdr3_aa: CASSFQGTGYTF
cdr3_nt: TGTGCCAGCAGCTTCCAGGGGACCGGCTACACCTTC

v_call: TRBV7-9
d_call: -
clone_size: -
j_call: TRBJ2-1
cdr3_aa: CASSETTGVSYNEQFF
cdr3_nt: TGTGCCAGCAGCGAGACCACGGGGGTCTCCTACAATGAGCAGTTCTTC

v_call: TRBV27
d_call: -
clone_size: few
j_call: TRBJ1-6
cdr3_aa: CASSLDGASPLHF
cdr3_nt: TGTGCCAGCAGTTTGGATGGGGCTTCACCCCTCCACTTT

v_call: TRBV4-3
d_call: -
clone_size: -
j_call: TRBJ1-2
cdr3_aa: CASGQLGPGYGYTF
cdr3_nt: TGCGCCAGCGGCCAATTAGGTCCAGGCTATGGCTACACCTTC

v_call: TRBV25-1
d_call: -
clone_size: -
j_call: TRBJ1-4
cdr3_aa: CASRESGQRKEKLFF
cdr3_nt: TGTGCCAGCAGAGAATCGGGGCAGCGGAAGGAAAAACTGTTTTTT

v_call: TRBV20-1
d_call: -
clone_size: -
j_call: TRBJ1-5
cdr3_aa: CSARVIGAGNQPQHF
cdr3_nt: TGCAGTGCTAGAGTAATCGGAGCCGGCAATCAGCCCCAGCATTTT

v_call: TRBV15
d_call: -
clone_size: few
j_call: TRBJ2-3
cdr3_aa: CATSSLIVVTVGTQYF
cdr3_nt: TGTGCCACCAGCAGTTTGATAGTGGTAACGGTTGGTACGCAGTATTTT

v_call: TRBV29-1
d_call: TRBD2
clone_size: many
j_call: TRBJ2-3
cdr3_aa: CSVRGGSTDTQYF
cdr3_nt: TGCAGCGTTCGGGGGGGTAGCACAGATACGCAGTATTTT

v_call: TRBV9
d_call: -
clone_size: -
j_call: TRBJ2-1
cdr3_aa: CASSVLARVGNKQFF
cdr3_nt: TGTGCCAGCAGCGTGCTAGCCAGGGTGGGAAATAAGCAGTTCTTC

v_call: TRBV7-8
d_call: -
clone_size: -
j_call: TRBJ2-1
cdr3_aa: CASSLERLGGPYNEQFF
cdr3_nt: TGTGCCAGCAGCTTAGAGAGACTGGGGGGCCCCTACAATGAGCAGTTCTTC

v_call: TRBV28
d_call: -
clone_size: few
j_call: TRBJ1-4
cdr3_aa: CASSLGGTRNEKLFF
cdr3_nt: TGTGCCAGCAGCCTGGGCGGGACGCGAAATGAAAAACTGTTTTTT

v_call: TRBV5-1
d_call: TRBD1
clone_size: -
j_call: TRBJ2-1
cdr3_aa: CASSSGDRGRNEQFF
cdr3_nt: TGCGCCAGCAGCTCGGGGGACAGGGGCCGGAATGAGCAGTTCTTC

v_call: TRBV6-5
d_call: -
clone_size: many
j_call: TRBJ2-3
cdr3_aa: CASSSDLDTQYF
cdr3_nt: TGTGCCAGCAGTTCGGACCTAGATACGCAGTATTTT

v_call: TRBV4-1
d_call: -
clone_size: few
j_call: TRBJ1-5
cdr3_aa: CASSSNKDRHQPQHF
cdr3_nt: TGCGCCAGCAGCTCCAATAAAGACAGGCATCAGCCCCAGCATTTT

v_call: TRBV20-1
d_call: -
clone_size: few
j_call: TRBJ2-3
cdr3_aa: CSAPIMGVGTDTQYF
cdr3_nt: TGCAGTGCCCCCATTATGGGGGTTGGCACAGATACGCAGTATTTT

v_call: TRBV6-1
d_call: -
clone_size: -
j_call: TRBJ2-1
cdr3_aa: CASREAAPYNEQFF
cdr3_nt: TGTGCCAGCAGAGAGGCTGCGCCCTACAATGAGCAGTTCTTC

v_call: TRBV25-1
d_call: TRBD2
clone_size: -
j_call: TRBJ2-1
cdr3_aa: CASSELSSGDCNEQFF
cdr3_nt: TGTGCCAGCAGTGAACTATCTAGCGGGGACTGCAATGAGCAGTTCTTC

v_call: TRBV11-2
d_call: -
clone_size: few
j_call: TRBJ2-1
cdr3_aa: CASSPGTGGQFF
cdr3_nt: TGTGCCAGCAGCCCTGGGACCGGGGGGCAGTTCTTC

v_call: TRBV28
d_call: -
clone_size: -
j_call: TRBJ2-2
cdr3_aa: CASLWGGRDTGELFF
cdr3_nt: TGTGCCAGTTTATGGGGGGGGCGCGACACCGGGGAGCTGTTTTTT

v_call: TRBV24-1
d_call: -
clone_size: -
j_call: TRBJ2-1
cdr3_aa: CATSDRRDTGFLRSFGSYNGQFF
cdr3_nt: TGTGCCACCAGTGATCGCCGGGACACTGGCTTTCTAAGATCTTTTGGATCCTACAATGGGCAGTTCTTC

v_call: TRBV27
d_call: TRBD1
clone_size: once
j_call: TRBJ2-3
cdr3_aa: CTSSQLGQDTDTQYF
cdr3_nt: TGTACCAGCAGTCAACTCGGACAGGACACAGATACGCAGTATTTT

v_call: TRBV21-1
d_call: -
clone_size: few
j_call: TRBJ1-2
cdr3_aa: CASSQQGGYGYTF
cdr3_nt: TGTGCCAGCAGTCAACAGGGGGGCTATGGCTACACCTTC

v_call: TRBV6-5
d_call: TRBD1
clone_size: -
j_call: TRBJ1-5
cdr3_aa: CASRNDRGGNQPQHF
cdr3_nt: TGTGCCAGCAGAAACGACAGGGGGGGCAATCAGCCCCAGCATTTT

v_call: TRBV25-1
d_call: TRBD2
clone_size: -
j_call: TRBJ2-1
cdr3_aa: CASRQSGGSYNEQFF
cdr3_nt: TGTGCCAGCAGACAAAGCGGGGGCTCCTACAATGAGCAGTTCTTC

v_call: TRBV29-1
d_call: -
clone_size: few
j_call: TRBJ1-2
cdr3_aa: CSVYGWTTQGHGYTF
cdr3_nt: TGCAGCGTGTATGGATGGACGACTCAGGGGCATGGCTACACCTTC

v_call: TRBV10-3
d_call: TRBD1
clone_size: many
j_call: TRBJ1-2
cdr3_aa: CAISDDRDYGYTF
cdr3_nt: TGTGCCATCAGTGATGACAGGGACTACGGCTACACCTTC

v_call: TRBV7-9
d_call: -
clone_size: -
j_call: TRBJ2-1
cdr3_aa: CASSLVAALSYNELFF
cdr3_nt: TGTGCCAGCAGCTTAGTCGCCGCGCTCTCCTACAATGAGCTGTTCTTC

v_call: TRBV12-3/TRBV12-4
d_call: -
clone_size: -
j_call: TRBJ2-7
cdr3_aa: CASSVSLAGEQYF
cdr3_nt: TGTGCCAGCAGTGTTTCGCTAGCAGGCGAGCAGTACTTC

v_call: TRBV12-3/TRBV12-4
d_call: TRBD2
clone_size: few
j_call: TRBJ2-7
cdr3_aa: CASSLGPSGAVEQYF
cdr3_nt: TGTGCCAGCAGCTTGGGTCCTAGCGGGGCAGTCGAGCAGTACTTC

v_call: TRBV29-1
d_call: -
clone_size: few
j_call: TRBJ1-1
cdr3_aa: CSVSRDKNTEAFF
cdr3_nt: TGCAGCGTATCCCGGGACAAGAACACTGAAGCTTTCTTT

v_call: TRBV2
d_call: -
clone_size: -
j_call: TRBJ2-3
cdr3_aa: CASSALPGPTDTQYF
cdr3_nt: TGTGCCAGCAGCGCTCTTCCGGGGCCCACAGATACGCAGTATTTT

v_call: TRBV12-3/TRBV12-4
d_call: TRBD2
clone_size: many
j_call: TRBJ2-5
cdr3_aa: CASSSGLAAYNEQYF
cdr3_nt: TGTGCCAGCAGCTCCGGACTAGCGGCGTACAATGAGCAGTACTTC

v_call: TRBV20-1
d_call: -
clone_size: few
j_call: TRBJ2-1
cdr3_aa: CSARDEDNEQFF
cdr3_nt: TGCAGTGCTAGAGATGAAGACAATGAGCAGTTCTTC

v_call: TRBV6-5
d_call: -
clone_size: -
j_call: TRBJ1-6
cdr3_aa: CASSYSRSGGGSPLHF
cdr3_nt: TGTGCCAGCAGTTACTCGAGGTCAGGAGGCGGTTCACCCCTCCACTTT

v_call: TRBV7-8
d_call: -
clone_size: few
j_call: TRBJ2-3
cdr3_aa: CASSMMDTQYF
cdr3_nt: TGTGCCAGCAGCATGATGGATACGCAGTATTTT

v_call: TRBV12-3/TRBV12-4
d_call: -
clone_size: few
j_call: TRBJ2-7
cdr3_aa: CASSPRWGYEQYF
cdr3_nt: TGTGCCAGCAGTCCCCGTTGGGGTTACGAGCAGTACTTC

v_call: TRBV24-1
d_call: TRBD1
clone_size: few
j_call: TRBJ2-1
cdr3_aa: CATSDLRGTGLYNEQFF
cdr3_nt: TGTGCCACCAGTGATCTTAGGGGGACAGGACTCTACAATGAGCAGTTCTTC

v_call: TRBV5-1
d_call: TRBD1
clone_size: -
j_call: TRBJ2-7
cdr3_aa: CASSLGDRRPYEQYF
cdr3_nt: TGCGCCAGCAGCTTGGGGGACAGGCGTCCCTACGAGCAGTACTTC

v_call: TRBV20-1
d_call: TRBD2
clone_size: -
j_call: TRBJ2-3
cdr3_aa: CSARGLAGPTDTQYF
cdr3_nt: TGCAGTGCTAGAGGCTTAGCGGGACCCACAGATACGCAGTATTTT

v_call: TRBV12-3/TRBV12-4
d_call: -
clone_size: -
j_call: TRBJ1-1
cdr3_aa: CASSTGATEAFF
cdr3_nt: TGTGCCAGCTCGACCGGGGCCACTGAAGCTTTCTTT

v_call: TRBV20-1
d_call: -
clone_size: -
j_call: TRBJ2-3
cdr3_aa: CSASPRRSVDTQYF
cdr3_nt: TGCAGTGCTAGTCCACGACGGAGCGTTGATACGCAGTATTTT

v_call: TRBV27
d_call: TRBD2
clone_size: -
j_call: TRBJ2-2
cdr3_aa: CASSLLPLLAGHGEPFF
cdr3_nt: TGTGCCAGCAGTTTACTCCCCCTACTAGCGGGGCACGGGGAGCCGTTTTTT

v_call: TRBV29-1
d_call: -
clone_size: many
j_call: TRBJ2-5
cdr3_aa: CSVSGDSQETQYF
cdr3_nt: TGCAGCGTCTCAGGGGACTCCCAAGAGACCCAGTACTTC

v_call: TRBV6-4
d_call: TRBD2
clone_size: -
j_call: TRBJ2-1
cdr3_aa: CASSSGGAGNEQFF
cdr3_nt: TGTGCCAGCAGCAGCGGGGGGGCGGGCAATGAGCAGTTCTTC

v_call: TRBV5-1
d_call: TRBD2
clone_size: -
j_call: TRBJ2-3
cdr3_aa: CTSRALAGGYTDTQYF
cdr3_nt: TGCACCAGCAGGGCTCTGGCGGGGGGATACACAGATACGCAGTATTTT

v_call: TRBV13
d_call: TRBD2
clone_size: -
j_call: TRBJ2-3
cdr3_aa: CASSFRGGGTATDTQYF
cdr3_nt: TGTGCCAGCAGCTTCCGCGGGGGAGGGACGGCCACAGATACGCAGTATTTT

v_call: TRBV4-2
d_call: -
clone_size: -
j_call: TRBJ2-7
cdr3_aa: CASSTDGLSLEGLSSYEQYF
cdr3_nt: TGTGCCAGCAGCACGGATGGACTGTCCCTAGAGGGGCTTAGCTCCTACGAGCAGTACTTC

v_call: TRBV2
d_call: TRBD1
clone_size: -
j_call: TRBJ2-1
cdr3_aa: CASQGQIIEQFF
cdr3_nt: TGTGCCAGCCAGGGACAGATCATTGAGCAGTTCTTC

v_call: TRBV9
d_call: -
clone_size: -
j_call: TRBJ2-1
cdr3_aa: CASSAVVEDNEQFF
cdr3_nt: TGTGCCAGCAGCGCCGTAGTGGAGGACAATGAGCAGTTCTTC

v_call: TRBV20-1
d_call: TRBD1
clone_size: -
j_call: TRBJ2-5
cdr3_aa: CSTDPGQGRETQYF
cdr3_nt: TGCAGTACTGACCCGGGACAGGGCCGAGAGACCCAGTACTTC

v_call: TRBV18
d_call: -
clone_size: -
j_call: TRBJ2-5
cdr3_aa: CASSLVGIQETQYF
cdr3_nt: TGTGCCAGCTCACTAGTCGGGATACAAGAGACCCAGTACTTC

v_call: TRBV27
d_call: -
clone_size: -
j_call: TRBJ2-1
cdr3_aa: CASSPLPAEREQFF
cdr3_nt: TGTGCCAGCAGTCCCTTACCGGCAGAGCGTGAGCAGTTCTTC

v_call: TRBV6-1
d_call: -
clone_size: few
j_call: TRBJ2-3
cdr3_aa: CASSDGTETDTQYF
cdr3_nt: TGTGCCAGCAGTGACGGGACGGAGACAGATACGCAGTATTTT

v_call: TRBV6-2/TRBV6-3
d_call: -
clone_size: -
j_call: TRBJ1-5
cdr3_aa: CASSKAQGLRKQPQHF
cdr3_nt: TGTGCCAGCAGTAAAGCACAGGGCTTGAGAAAGCAGCCCCAGCATTTT

v_call: TRBV11-2
d_call: -
clone_size: -
j_call: TRBJ2-4
cdr3_aa: CASSLAGADLDIQYF
cdr3_nt: TGTGCCAGCAGCTTAGCGGGGGCGGATCTCGACATTCAGTACTTC

v_call: TRBV12-3/TRBV12-4
d_call: -
clone_size: -
j_call: TRBJ1-2
cdr3_aa: CASSYAQDGHGYTF
cdr3_nt: TGTGCCAGCAGTTATGCCCAGGACGGACATGGCTACACCTTC

v_call: TRBV7-9
d_call: -
clone_size: -
j_call: TRBJ2-1
cdr3_aa: CASSLGADINEQFF
cdr3_nt: TGTGCCAGCAGCTTAGGGGCAGATATCAATGAGCAGTTCTTC

v_call: TRBV7-2
d_call: -
clone_size: few
j_call: TRBJ1-2
cdr3_aa: CASSFITGIGYTF
cdr3_nt: TGTGCCAGCAGCTTCATTACAGGGATAGGCTACACCTTC

v_call: TRBV7-2
d_call: TRBD1
clone_size: -
j_call: TRBJ2-5
cdr3_aa: CASSPRQGFQETQYF
cdr3_nt: TGTGCCAGCAGCCCCAGACAGGGATTCCAAGAGACCCAGTACTTC

v_call: TRBV6-2/TRBV6-3
d_call: -
clone_size: -
j_call: TRBJ2-5
cdr3_aa: CASSLRWERGETQYF
cdr3_nt: TGTGCCAGCAGCCTACGATGGGAACGAGGAGAGACCCAGTACTTC